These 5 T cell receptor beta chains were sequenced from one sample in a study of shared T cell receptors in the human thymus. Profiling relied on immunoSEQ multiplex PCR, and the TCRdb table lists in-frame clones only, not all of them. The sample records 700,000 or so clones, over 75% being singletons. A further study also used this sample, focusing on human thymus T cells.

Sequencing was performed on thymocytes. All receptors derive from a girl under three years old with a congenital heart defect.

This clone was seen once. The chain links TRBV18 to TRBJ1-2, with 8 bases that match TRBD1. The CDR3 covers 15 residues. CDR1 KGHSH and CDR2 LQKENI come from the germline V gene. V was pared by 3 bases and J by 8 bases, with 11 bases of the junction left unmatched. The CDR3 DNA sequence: TGTGCCAGCTCACCCGTGACAGGGGCCGGGAGGGGCTACACCTTC. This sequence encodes CASSPVTGAGRGYTF.

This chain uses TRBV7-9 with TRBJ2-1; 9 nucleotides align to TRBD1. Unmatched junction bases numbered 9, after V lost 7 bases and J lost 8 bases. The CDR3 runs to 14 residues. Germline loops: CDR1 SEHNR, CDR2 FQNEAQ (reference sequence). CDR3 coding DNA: TGTGCCAGCACATCACAGGGGGCCCCAGATGAGCAGTTCTTC. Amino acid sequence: CASTSQGAPDEQFF.

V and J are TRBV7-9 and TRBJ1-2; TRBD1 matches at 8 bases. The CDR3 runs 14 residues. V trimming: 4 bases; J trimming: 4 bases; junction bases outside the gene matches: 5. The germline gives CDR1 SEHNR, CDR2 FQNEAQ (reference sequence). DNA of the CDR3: TGTGCCAGCAGCTCACAGGGGGTCGCCTATGGCTACACCTTC. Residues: CASSSQGVAYGYTF.

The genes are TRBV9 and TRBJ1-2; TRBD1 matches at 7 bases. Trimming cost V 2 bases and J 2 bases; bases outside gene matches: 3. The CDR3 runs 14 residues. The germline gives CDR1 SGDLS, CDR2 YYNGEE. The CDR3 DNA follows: TGTGCCAGCAGCGTCAAACAGGGGAACTATGGCTACACCTTC. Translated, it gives CASSVKQGNYGYTF.

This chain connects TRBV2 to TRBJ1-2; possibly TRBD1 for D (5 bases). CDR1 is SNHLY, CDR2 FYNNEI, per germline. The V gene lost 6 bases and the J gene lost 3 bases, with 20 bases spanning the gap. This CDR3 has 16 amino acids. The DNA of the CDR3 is TGTGCCAGCAGACGCGGTGGGCCAGGGAGGGACTATGGCTACACCTTC. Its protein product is CASRRGGPGRDYGYTF.